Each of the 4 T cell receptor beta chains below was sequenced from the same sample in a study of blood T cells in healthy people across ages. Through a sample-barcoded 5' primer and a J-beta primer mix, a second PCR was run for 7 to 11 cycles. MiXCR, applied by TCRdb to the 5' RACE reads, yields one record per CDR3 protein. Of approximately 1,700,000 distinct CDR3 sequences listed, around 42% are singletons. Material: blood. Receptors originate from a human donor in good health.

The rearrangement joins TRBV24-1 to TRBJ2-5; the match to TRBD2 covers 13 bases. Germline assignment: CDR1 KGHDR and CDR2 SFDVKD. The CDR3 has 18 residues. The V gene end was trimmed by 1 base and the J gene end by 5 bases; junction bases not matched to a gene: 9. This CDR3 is CATSDFRTSGGQVETQYF. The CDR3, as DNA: TGTGCCACCAGTGATTTCCGGACTAGCGGGGGCCAAGTGGAGACCCAGTACTTC.

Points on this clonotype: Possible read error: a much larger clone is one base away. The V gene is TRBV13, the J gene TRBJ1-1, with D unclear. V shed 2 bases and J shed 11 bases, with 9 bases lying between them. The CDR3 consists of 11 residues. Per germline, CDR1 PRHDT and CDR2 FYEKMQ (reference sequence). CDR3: CASSLSMEAFF. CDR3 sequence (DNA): TGTGCCAGCAGCTTAAGTATGGAGGCTTTCTTT.

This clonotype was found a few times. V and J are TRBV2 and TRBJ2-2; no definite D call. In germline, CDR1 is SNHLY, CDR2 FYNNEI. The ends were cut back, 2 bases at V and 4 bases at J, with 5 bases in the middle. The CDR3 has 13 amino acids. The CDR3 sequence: CASSEQVTGELFF. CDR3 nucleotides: TGTGCCAGCAGTGAACAGGTCACCGGGGAGCTGTTTTTT.

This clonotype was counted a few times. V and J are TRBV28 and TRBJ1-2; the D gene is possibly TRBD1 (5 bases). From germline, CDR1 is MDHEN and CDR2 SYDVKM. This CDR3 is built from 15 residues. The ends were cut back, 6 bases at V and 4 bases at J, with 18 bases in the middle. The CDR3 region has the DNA TGTGCCAGCAGGCCCCCCAGGGCCGGAGGCTATGGCTACACCTTC. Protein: CASRPPRAGGYGYTF.